The 14 T cell receptor beta chains below come from one sample, sequenced in a study of OX40 agonist ivuxolimab in advanced cancers. Clones were sequenced by immunoSEQ multiplex PCR, and TCRdb holds only the in-frame ones, with some missing. Among about 34,000 clones listed, around 84% were seen once. The source material was CD4+ or CD8+ T cells sorted from blood, sampled in a trial of the OX40 agonist ivuxolimab. The receptor set was obtained from an adult with an advanced solid tumor such as melanoma, head and neck, liver or kidney cancer.

The chain combines TRBV5-1 with TRBJ2-3; D ambiguous. Per the germline V gene, CDR1 is SGHRS and CDR2 is YFSETQ. V lost 4 bases and J 4 bases, leaving 10 bases between the germline ends. The CDR3 is made up of 13 amino acids. The CDR3 here is CASSPSMADTQYF. In DNA form, the CDR3 reads TGCGCCAGCAGCCCCAGTATGGCAGATACGCAGTATTTT.

This chain uses TRBV27 with TRBJ2-7; possible D gene TRBD1, 6 bases. Germline CDR1 reads MNHEY; CDR2 reads SMNVEV (reference sequence). Trimming pared 0 bases from V and 7 bases from J, leaving 10 bases between. The CDR3 has 13 amino acids. The CDR3 loop reads CASSLSGAREQYF. The CDR3 nucleotides are TGTGCCAGCAGTTTATCGGGGGCTAGGGAGCAGTACTTC.

This chain connects TRBV2 to TRBJ1-1; D remains ambiguous. Germline CDR1 is SNHLY and CDR2 is FYNNEI. Trimming stripped 4 bases from V and 7 bases from J, with 10 bases between. The CDR3 sequence is 12 residues long. The CDR3 reads CASSAYLNEAFF. The CDR3 DNA is TGTGCCAGCAGTGCCTACCTGAATGAAGCTTTCTTT.

The rearrangement uses TRBV6-5 and TRBJ2-3, with 7 bases aligning to TRBD2. Germline values: CDR1 MNHEY, CDR2 SVGAGI. Germline trimming cut 0 bases from V and 2 bases from J; bases unmatched to any gene: 2. This CDR3 has 15 amino acids. The CDR3 loop is CASSYSGTNTDTQYF. CDR3 DNA: TGTGCCAGCAGTTACTCGGGGACTAACACAGATACGCAGTATTTT.

CDR3 in amino acids: CASGGTSTDTQYF. In nucleotides, the CDR3 is TGTGCCAGCGGTGGCACGAGCACAGATACGCAGTATTTT. This sequence joins TRBV11-3 and TRBJ2-3; D is unclear. The V gene lost 8 bases and the J gene lost 0 bases, with 9 bases spanning the gap. From germline, CDR1 is SGHNT and CDR2 YENEEA. The CDR3 spans 13 residues.

CDR3 DNA: TGTGCCAGCTCACCAGAGGACAGGACTATCTCTGGAAACACCATATATTTT. Translation: CASSPEDRTISGNTIYF. The chain carries TRBV18 and TRBJ1-3; TRBD1 agrees at 7 bases. V lost 2 bases, J lost 0 bases, and 7 bases stayed unmatched. This CDR3 is built from 17 residues. CDR1 is KGHSH and CDR2 is LQKENI in the germline V gene.

The chain employs TRBV27 and TRBJ2-3; 11 nucleotides match TRBD2. The CDR3 runs 17 residues. Per the germline V gene, CDR1 is MNHEY and CDR2 is SMNVEV (reference sequence). V dropped 5 bases and J dropped 4; count of bases not matched to a gene: 11. The CDR3 sequence: CASSPEGLAVFADTQYF. CDR3 bases: TGTGCCAGCAGTCCCGAGGGACTAGCGGTTTTCGCAGATACGCAGTATTTT.

This clone was counted only a few times. The V and J genes are TRBV19 and TRBJ1-2; TRBD1 might be the D (5 bases). V was shortened by 3 bases and J by 8 bases, with 10 bases between the two germline ends. The CDR3 has 12 amino acids. The germline V gene has CDR1 LNHDA and CDR2 SQIVND (reference sequence). The CDR3 protein is CASSIGGGGYTF. The DNA of the CDR3 is TGTGCCAGTAGTATCGGCGGGGGAGGCTACACCTTC.

The sample holds a few counts of this clone. The rearrangement links TRBV11-1 to TRBJ2-2; unclear D gene. Trimming cost V 5 bases and J 4 bases, with 11 bases left between them. The CDR3 covers 14 residues. The germline CDR1 and CDR2 sequences are SGHAT and FQDESV (reference sequence). As DNA, the CDR3 is TGTGCCAGCAGCCTCTTGCGGACCACCGGGGAGCTGTTTTTT. Protein: CASSLLRTTGELFF.

The chain joins TRBV11-2 to TRBJ2-5; 7 bases match TRBD1. J was trimmed by 6 bases and V by 5 bases; bases with no gene match: 9. CDR3 length: 14 residues. In germline, CDR1 is SGHAT, CDR2 FQNNGV. CDR3 region: CASSMLQGTKTQYF. The CDR3 DNA is TGTGCCAGCAGCATGCTACAGGGGACCAAGACCCAGTACTTC.

The CDR3 spells CASSLERELFF. The CDR3 region has the DNA TGTGCCAGCAGCCTGGAGAGGGAGCTGTTTTTT. This chain uses TRBV11-2 with TRBJ2-2, with D hard to call. Per the germline V gene, CDR1 is SGHAT and CDR2 is FQNNGV. The CDR3 is 11 amino acids. The V end lost 5 bases, the J end lost 9 bases, and 7 bases lay between the germline ends.

This sequence joins TRBV2 and TRBJ1-1; D not certain. The CDR3 sequence is 12 residues long. Germline CDR1 SNHLY, CDR2 FYNNEI. V was clipped by 4 bases and J by 6 bases, with 9 bases between them. The chain's CDR3 is CASSVRFSEAFF. The CDR3 bases are TGTGCCAGCAGTGTAAGGTTTTCTGAAGCTTTCTTT.

CDR3 sequence: CASSLELAGGEQYF. The CDR3 DNA is TGCGCCAGCAGCTTGGAGCTAGCGGGAGGCGAGCAGTACTTC. The V call is TRBV5-1, the J call TRBJ2-7; 11 positions agree with TRBD2. Germline V gene sequence: CDR1 SGHRS, CDR2 YFSETQ. Losses at the gene ends were 0 bases for V and 6 bases for J; bases not matched to a gene: 2. The CDR3 contains 14 residues.

This chain uses TRBV28 with TRBJ2-1; TRBD2 agrees at 15 bases. The V gene's germline CDR1 is MDHEN and CDR2 SYDVKM. This CDR3 spans 16 amino acids. V lost 5 bases to trimming and J lost 7 bases; unmatched junction nucleotides: 6. The CDR3 loop reads CASSPGLAGGRNEQFF. The CDR3 DNA follows: TGTGCCAGCAGTCCCGGACTAGCGGGGGGGCGTAATGAGCAGTTCTTC.